These 26 T cell receptor beta chains share one sample of origin, sequenced in a study of T cell changes during pregnancy in multiple sclerosis. The data were produced by immunoSEQ multiplex PCR, yet TCRdb's version contains in-frame clones alone and is incomplete. The sample includes about 67,000 clones, roughly 92% of them seen just once. The starting material was peripheral blood, obtained in the second trimester of pregnancy. Receptor source: a female donor with multiple sclerosis, enrolled in a pregnancy study.

The chain combines TRBV10-3 with TRBJ2-2; TRBD1 is a possible D gene (9 bases). V lost 5 bases to trimming and J lost 5 bases, with 27 bases between them. CDR1 is ENHRY and CDR2 is SYGVKD in the germline V gene. The CDR3 runs 19 residues. In DNA form, the CDR3 reads TGTGCCATCAGTCCCCGGGGGGGACAGGGCCCCGGGAGGACCGGGGAGCTGTTTTTT. Protein product: CAISPRGGQGPGRTGELFF.

In this sample, this clone turned up a few times. CDR3 sequence reads: CASSSMRGTEAFF. In DNA form, the CDR3 reads TGTGCCAGCAGCTCGATGCGGGGCACTGAAGCTTTCTTT. The rearrangement uses TRBV7-9 and TRBJ1-1; D gene ambiguous. V was trimmed by 4 bases and J by 4 bases, leaving 10 bases between them. The CDR3 has 13 residues. Germline CDR1 and CDR2: SEHNR and FQNEAQ (reference sequence).

The rearrangement links TRBV7-9 to TRBJ1-2; the D gene is possibly TRBD1 (5 bases). The ends were cut back, 1 base at V and 3 bases at J, with 18 bases in the middle. CDR3 length equals 17 residues. Germline loops: CDR1 SEHNR, CDR2 FQNEAQ (reference sequence). CDR3 nucleotide sequence: TGTGCCAGCAGCTTAGAAGGTCGGGCCAGGGCTCACTATGGCTACACCTTC. It translates to CASSLEGRARAHYGYTF.

V usage is TRBV10-3 and J usage is TRBJ2-1; TRBD1 aligns across 7 bases. Germline CDR1 and CDR2: ENHRY and SYGVKD. V lost 3 bases and J lost 9; bases outside the gene matches: 14. The CDR3 is made up of 16 amino acids. CDR3 bases: TGTGCCATCAGTGAAGAGTCCCAGGGGGTGCTGGGTGAGCAGTTCTTC. The encoded protein is CAISEESQGVLGEQFF.

The rearrangement links TRBV29-1 to TRBJ2-3; 7 bases match TRBD2. V gave up 6 bases and J gave up 4 bases; unmatched junction bases: 22. The CDR3 runs to 18 residues. CDR1 is SQVTM and CDR2 is ANQGSEA in the germline V gene. CDR3 bases: TGCAGCGTCTTGGGAGTAACGAGTTGGAGGGAGGGGTCAGATACGCAGTATTTT. Protein sequence: CSVLGVTSWREGSDTQYF.

In its sample, this clone was seen a few times. This chain connects TRBV14 to TRBJ2-7; 7 bases line up with TRBD1. Germline CDR1 reads SGHDN; CDR2 reads FVKESK. This CDR3 region has 15 residues. The junction had 10 bases not matched to a gene; V was cut back by 5 bases and J by 3 bases. The CDR3 DNA reads TGTGCCAGCAGCTCCGACAGGGTTGAGTTCTACGAGCAGTACTTC. This encodes CASSSDRVEFYEQYF.

This clone was counted between two and nine times. The chain links TRBV5-5 to TRBJ2-7; D is possibly TRBD1 (6 bases). Trimming removed 5 bases at V and 1 base at J, with 13 bases between. Germline values: CDR1 SGHKS, CDR2 YYEKEE (reference sequence). The CDR3 extends over 14 amino acids. CDR3 nucleotide sequence: TGTGCCAGCAGACGCCGGGACATTTCCTACGAGCAGTACTTC. Encoded protein: CASRRRDISYEQYF.

This chain's CDR3 is CASNHRGGRGEAFF. As DNA, the CDR3 is TGTGCCAGTAACCACCGCGGGGGTCGGGGTGAAGCTTTCTTT. This chain uses TRBV19 with TRBJ1-1; weak D call: TRBD1 (5 bases). V gave up 7 bases and J gave up 7 bases, with 19 bases separating them. The germline CDR1 and CDR2 sequences are LNHDA and SQIVND (reference sequence). The CDR3 runs 14 residues.

V gene TRBV15 combines with J gene TRBJ1-1, with D possibly TRBD1 on 6 matching bases. CDR1 is LNHNV and CDR2 is YYDKDF in the germline V gene (reference sequence). This CDR3 contains 14 residues. V lost 0 bases and J 9 bases, leaving 14 bases between the germline ends. The CDR3 loop reads CATSRDRAGAKAFF. DNA for the CDR3: TGTGCCACCAGCAGAGATCGGGCAGGGGCTAAAGCTTTCTTT.

The CDR3 DNA is TGTGCCAGCAGCCAGGGATGGGCTGAAGCTTTCTTT. Translation: CASSQGWAEAFF. This sequence joins TRBV2 and TRBJ1-1; D is possibly TRBD1 (5 bases). This CDR3 contains 12 residues. The germline V gene has CDR1 SNHLY and CDR2 FYNNEI. V lost 6 bases to trimming and J lost 6 bases, with 11 bases between them.

V and J are TRBV6-1 and TRBJ1-1; tentative D call: TRBD1 (5 bases). V gave up 4 bases and J gave up 7 bases, with 19 bases separating them. The CDR3 consists of 15 residues. Germline CDR1 is MNHNS and CDR2 is SASEGT. The CDR3 is CASSANMAGDLEAFF. The CDR3 DNA is TGTGCCAGCAGTGCAAACATGGCGGGGGACCTTGAAGCTTTCTTT.

The V and J genes are TRBV5-6 and TRBJ1-4, with 9 bases matching TRBD1. The V gene end was trimmed by 3 bases and the J gene end by 8 bases; junction bases not matched to a gene: 8. Germline CDR1 reads SGHDT; CDR2 reads YYEEEE. This CDR3 region has 15 residues. CDR3 region: CASSSYRGLVEKLFF. As DNA, the CDR3 is TGTGCCAGCAGCTCCTACAGGGGGCTAGTAGAAAAACTGTTTTTT.

This sequence joins TRBV11-2 and TRBJ2-3; no clear D gene. CDR3 length: 13 amino acids. Germline CDR1 reads SGHAT; CDR2 reads FQNNGV. V lost 5 bases and J lost 2, with 8 bases in between. CDR3 amino acids: CASSPYYTDTQYF. The CDR3 bases are TGTGCCAGCAGCCCGTATTACACAGATACGCAGTATTTT.

The V gene is TRBV27, the J gene TRBJ1-2, with D tentatively TRBD1 (5 bases). The CDR3 covers 18 residues. Trimming stripped 1 base from V and 6 bases from J, with 24 bases between. In germline, CDR1 is MNHEY, CDR2 SMNVEV (reference sequence). The CDR3 coding sequence is TGTGCCAGCAGTTTATTAAGCGTGAAGGGGCCCTTGCAAGATGGCTACACCTTC. Protein product: CASSLLSVKGPLQDGYTF.

Written as DNA, the CDR3 is TGTGCCAGCAGCTGGGGCGGCAACGAGCAGTACTTC. As protein: CASSWGGNEQYF. The rearrangement joins TRBV5-6 to TRBJ2-7; a weak D match, TRBD1 (5 bases). This CDR3 comprises 12 residues. Germline loops: CDR1 SGHDT, CDR2 YYEEEE. Between the trimmed V and J ends, which lost 3 bases and 5 bases, there was a span of 9 bases.

The chain has TRBV19 and TRBJ1-5; D not resolved. The CDR3 length is 17 residues. CDR1 and CDR2 (germline): LNHDA, SQIVND (reference sequence). V lost 5 bases, J lost 0 bases, and 17 bases lay in between. The CDR3 DNA follows: TGTGCCAGTAGTTCCCTCCGCAGCGATCCTAGCAATCAGCCCCAGCATTTT. It yields the protein CASSSLRSDPSNQPQHF.

The V call is TRBV7-9, the J call TRBJ2-1, with D possibly TRBD2 on 5 matching bases. The CDR3 covers 15 residues. Germline V gene lookup returns CDR1 SEHNR and CDR2 FQNEAQ (reference sequence). Trimming left V 5 bases short and J 2 bases short, with 13 bases between. CDR3 coding DNA: TGTGCCAGCAGCACGAGCGGCGGTACCTACAATGAGCAGTTCTTC. This encodes CASSTSGGTYNEQFF.

Here the CDR3 reads CASRSTRSGTEAFF. In DNA, the CDR3 is TGCGCCAGCAGGAGCACAAGATCGGGCACTGAAGCTTTCTTT. J is TRBJ1-1 and V is TRBV10-1; no clear D. V lost 6 bases, J lost 4 bases, and 15 bases lay in between. Germline assignment: CDR1 WNHNN and CDR2 SYGVQD (reference sequence). The length of the CDR3 is 14 residues.

J is TRBJ1-5 and V is TRBV30; D may be TRBD1 (5 bases). CDR1 and CDR2 from the germline V gene are GTSNPN and SVGIG (reference sequence). The length of the CDR3 is 16 residues. V dropped 2 bases and J dropped 8 bases, with 22 bases sitting between them. CDR3 DNA sequence: TGTGCCTGGAGTTCTGGACTAGGACAACGGGTGAAGCCCCAGCATTTT. It translates to CAWSSGLGQRVKPQHF.

The V gene is TRBV7-2, the J gene TRBJ2-1; maybe TRBD1 (6 bases). The length of the CDR3 is 15 residues. The V end was cut by 4 bases, the J end by 2 bases, with 12 bases between. Germline lookup yields CDR1 SGHTA and CDR2 FQGNSA. CDR3 DNA sequence: TGTGCCAGCAGCTGGGACACCCATCCCTACAATGAGCAGTTCTTC. Residues: CASSWDTHPYNEQFF.

V and J are TRBV30 and TRBJ1-6; 10 nucleotides line up with TRBD1. After removal of 7 bases from V and 9 bases from J, the junction contained 9 bases not matched to a gene. Germline CDR1 GTSNPN, CDR2 SVGIG (reference sequence). The CDR3 has 14 residues. The CDR3 DNA reads TGTGCCTCCCAGAGAGGGACAGGGGCTTCACCCCTCCACTTT. Amino acids: CASQRGTGASPLHF. Full variable domain (remainder filled in from reference TRBV30 and TRBJ1-6): SQTIHQWPATLVQPVGSPLSLECTVEGTSNPNLYWYRQAAGRGLQLLFYSVGIGQISSEVPQNLSASRPQDRQFILSSKKLLLSDSGFYLCASQRGTGASPLHFGNGTRLTVT.

The V gene is TRBV9, the J gene TRBJ1-2; D gene unclear. The CDR3 runs to 12 residues. Trimming stripped 0 bases from V and 6 bases from J, with 6 bases between. Germline V gene data show CDR1 as SGDLS and CDR2 as YYNGEE. Here the CDR3 reads CASSVDINGYTF. The CDR3 bases are TGTGCCAGCAGCGTAGACATTAATGGCTACACCTTC.

This sequence joins TRBV5-5 and TRBJ1-3, with 10 positions matching TRBD1. Germline loops: CDR1 SGHKS, CDR2 YYEKEE (reference sequence). V trimming: 4 bases; J trimming: 8 bases; junction bases outside the gene matches: 3. CDR3 size: 13 residues. The CDR3 region is CASSLDRGDTIYF. The CDR3, as DNA: TGTGCCAGCAGCCTGGACAGGGGGGACACCATATATTTT.

In this sample, this clone turned up once. J is TRBJ1-1 and V is TRBV5-1; perhaps TRBD1 as D (5 bases). CDR1 and CDR2 (germline): SGHRS, YFSETQ. V was shortened by 5 bases and J by 4 bases, with 12 bases between the two germline ends. CDR3 size: 13 residues. CDR3 region: CASSRVTGTEAFF. The CDR3 DNA reads TGCGCCAGCAGTAGGGTAACAGGCACTGAAGCTTTCTTT.

Only a few counts were recorded for this clone. J is TRBJ1-6 and V is TRBV7-2; D unresolved. Germline loops: CDR1 SGHTA, CDR2 FQGNSA. The CDR3 extends over 14 amino acids. V lost 1 base to trimming and J lost 14 bases, with 15 bases between them. The CDR3 reads CASSLERAGNALHF. The DNA of the CDR3 is TGTGCCAGCAGCTTAGAAAGGGCGGGTAACGCCCTCCACTTT.

This clone was detected once. The J gene is TRBJ2-1, the V gene TRBV10-3, with 9 positions matching TRBD1. Germline trimming cut 2 bases from V and 8 bases from J; bases unmatched to any gene: 16. Germline values: CDR1 ENHRY, CDR2 SYGVKD. The CDR3 is 18 amino acids. CDR3 DNA sequence: TGTGCCATCAGTGAGCCTCCCGGGACAGGGTTGGTCAGTGATGAGCAGTTCTTC. Its protein product is CAISEPPGTGLVSDEQFF.